This T cell receptor (beta chain) was captured in a study of spatial heterogeneity in lung cancer (dated by TCRdb to between 2017 and 2020). Regarding the complete study: Donors were 70 or so patients with early-stage, untreated non-small cell lung cancer from the lung TRACERx cohort. Follow-up PBMC samples were sequenced whenever available, and the median time to follow-up was roughly two years after resection. Beta-chain transcripts were consistently detected in greater numbers than alpha-chain transcripts, which likely reflects a higher abundance of beta-chain transcripts. In non-small cell lung cancer, the study made a quantitative comparison of TCR alpha and beta repertoires among multiple tumor regions, matched nontumor lung and blood. The study linked features of the TCR repertoire to counts of nonsynonymous mutations, which were determined by whole-exome sequencing of tumor tissue. In the raw uncorrected reads, each unique combination of TCR and UMI appeared more than ten times on average. At surgery, both alpha and beta chains were TCR-sequenced in about 200 tumor regions, about 64 matched nontumor lung samples and a few dozen PBMC samples.

Overall study results and their limits: Ubiquitous expanded tumor TCRs were found in blood more often at tumor resection than at routine follow-up. Confirming at a functional level the hypothesis that regional TCRs recognize regional mutations was considered to require additional single-cell paired TCR alpha and beta sequencing. Only around 15 patients were included in the comparisons of baseline and follow-up blood repertoires.

In this sample, this clonotype turned up many times. What antigen it recognizes has not been identified. No base quality information exists; no much larger clone differs at one position. Sample time point, as interpreted from the label and publication: blood at routine non-recurrence follow-up after resection. Whole RNA extracted from tumor and nontumor lung tissue, or from cryopreserved PBMC samples, was used for TCR sequencing without cell sorting. Only patients for whom sufficient RNA was available from at least two tumor regions were selected for TCR sequencing. The library came from 5' RACE. The run used a NextSeq 500. In the TCR library protocol, a unique molecular identifier was attached to each TCR cDNA molecule so that PCR and sequencing errors could be corrected. Per the original workflow: Decombinator tools were used for TCR identification, UMI-based error correction and CDR3 extraction. Expanded TCRs were defined as those above a frequency of 2 per 1,000, corresponding to the top 1% of the tumor frequency distribution. Renyi diversity was computed with the R vegan package after each repertoire had been subsampled 100 times to 5,000 TCRs. CDR3 similarity networks were constructed using string-kernel similarity of amino acid triplets, with links drawn between CDR3s whose pairwise similarity was above 0.82. In-frame beta chains were kept once TCRdb had trimmed the public reads at Q25 with fastp and called clones with MiXCR. Rows merge per CDR3 protein into single entries with the most common DNA and genes. TCRdb assigned the V and J calls; the authors' analysis was not used. Within this sample are approximately 70,000 distinct CDR3 sequences, with over 7% of them counted one time only. The ten biggest clones cover 1.9% of the sample.

The material was PBMCs, obtained at follow-up. The source is a female donor with early-stage non-small cell lung cancer.

The CDR3 is CASSWEGLAGGRNTGELFF. The DNA is as follows: TGTGCCAGCAGTTGGGAAGGACTAGCGGGAGGGCGAAACACCGGGGAGCTGTTTTTT. The chain employs TRBV27 and TRBJ2-2; TRBD2 fits 15 bases in the junction. Unmatched junction bases come to 8, with V trimmed by 4 bases and J by 2 bases. CDR1 MNHEY and CDR2 SMNVEV are derived from the germline V gene (reference sequence). Its CDR3 holds 19 amino acids, cysteine through phenylalanine. Here the CDR3 DNA is all that survives: 57 bases in frame from base 1.